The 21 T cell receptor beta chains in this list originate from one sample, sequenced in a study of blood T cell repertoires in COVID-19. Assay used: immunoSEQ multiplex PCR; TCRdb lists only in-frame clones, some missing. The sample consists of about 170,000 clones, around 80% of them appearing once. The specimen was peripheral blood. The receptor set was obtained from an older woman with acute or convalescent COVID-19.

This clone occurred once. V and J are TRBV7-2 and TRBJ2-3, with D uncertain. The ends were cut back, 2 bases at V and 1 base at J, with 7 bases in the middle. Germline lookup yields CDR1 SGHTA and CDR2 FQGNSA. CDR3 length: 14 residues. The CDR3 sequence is CASSLHPGTDTQYF. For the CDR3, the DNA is TGTGCCAGCAGCTTACACCCGGGCACAGATACGCAGTATTTT.

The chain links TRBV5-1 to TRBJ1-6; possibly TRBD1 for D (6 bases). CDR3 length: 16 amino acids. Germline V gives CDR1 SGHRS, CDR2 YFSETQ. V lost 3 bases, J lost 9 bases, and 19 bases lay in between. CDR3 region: CASSSLTAQGGSPLHF. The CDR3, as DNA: TGCGCCAGCAGCTCCCTGACAGCTCAAGGGGGTTCACCCCTCCACTTT.

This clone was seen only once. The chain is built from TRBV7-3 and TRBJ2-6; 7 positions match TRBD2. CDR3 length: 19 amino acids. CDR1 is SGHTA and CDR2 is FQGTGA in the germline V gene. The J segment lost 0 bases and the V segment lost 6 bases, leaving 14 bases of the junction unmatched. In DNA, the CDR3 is TGTGCCAGCAGTTCCTCGTCCCTGGGGAGGGCCTCTGGGGCCAACGTCCTGACTTTC. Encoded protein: CASSSSSLGRASGANVLTF.

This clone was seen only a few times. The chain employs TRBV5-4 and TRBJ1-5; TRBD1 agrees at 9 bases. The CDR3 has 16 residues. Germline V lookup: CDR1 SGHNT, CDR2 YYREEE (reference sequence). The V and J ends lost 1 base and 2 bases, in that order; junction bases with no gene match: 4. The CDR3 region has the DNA TGTGCCAGCAGCTTGAGGACAGGGGCTGGCAATCAGCCCCAGCATTTT. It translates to CASSLRTGAGNQPQHF.

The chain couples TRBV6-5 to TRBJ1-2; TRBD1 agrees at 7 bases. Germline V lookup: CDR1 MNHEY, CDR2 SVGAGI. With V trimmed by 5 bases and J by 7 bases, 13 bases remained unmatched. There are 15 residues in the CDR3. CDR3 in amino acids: CASSTPRGQVGGYTF. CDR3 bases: TGTGCCAGCAGTACCCCCCGAGGACAGGTTGGTGGCTACACCTTC.

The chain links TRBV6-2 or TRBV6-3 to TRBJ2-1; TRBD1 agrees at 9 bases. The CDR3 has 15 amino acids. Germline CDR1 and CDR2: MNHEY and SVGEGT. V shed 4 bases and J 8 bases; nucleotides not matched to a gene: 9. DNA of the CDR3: TGTGCCAGCAGTTCACGGACAGGGGCCTGGGATGAGCAGTTCTTC. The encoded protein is CASSSRTGAWDEQFF.

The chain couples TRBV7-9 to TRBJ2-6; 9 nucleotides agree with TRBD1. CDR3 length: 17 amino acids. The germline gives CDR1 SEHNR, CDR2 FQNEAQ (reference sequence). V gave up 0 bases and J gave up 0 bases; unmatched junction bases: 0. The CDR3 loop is CASSLAGQGSGANVLTF. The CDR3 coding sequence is TGTGCCAGCAGCTTAGCGGGACAGGGCTCTGGGGCCAACGTCCTGACTTTC. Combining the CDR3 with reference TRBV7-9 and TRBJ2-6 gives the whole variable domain DTGVSQNPRHKITKRGQNVTFRCDPISEHNRLYWYRQTLGQGPEFLTYFQNEAQLEKSRLLSDRFSAERPKGSFSTLEIQRTEQGDSAMYLCASSLAGQGSGANVLTFGAGSRLTVL.

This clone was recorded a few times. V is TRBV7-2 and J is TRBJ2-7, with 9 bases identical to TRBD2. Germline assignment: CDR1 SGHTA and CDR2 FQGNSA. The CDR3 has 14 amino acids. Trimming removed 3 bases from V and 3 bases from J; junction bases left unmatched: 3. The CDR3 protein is CASSLVTSGYEQYF. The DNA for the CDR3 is TGTGCCAGCAGCTTGGTGACTAGCGGCTACGAGCAGTACTTC.

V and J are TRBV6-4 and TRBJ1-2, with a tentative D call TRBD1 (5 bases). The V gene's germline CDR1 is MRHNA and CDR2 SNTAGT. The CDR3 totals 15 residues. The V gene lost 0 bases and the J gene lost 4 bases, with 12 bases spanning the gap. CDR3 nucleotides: TGTGCCAGCAGTGACTCGACTCGGGGGGTCTATGGCTACACCTTC. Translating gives CASSDSTRGVYGYTF.

CDR3 residues: CSVEVGRDYGYTF. CDR3 sequence (DNA): TGCAGCGTTGAAGTTGGCAGGGACTATGGCTACACCTTC. The chain carries TRBV29-1 and TRBJ1-2; possibly TRBD1 for D (5 bases). Germline CDR1 is SQVTM and CDR2 is ANQGSEA. This CDR3 is built from 13 residues. Trimming removed 1 base at V and 3 bases at J, with 9 bases between.

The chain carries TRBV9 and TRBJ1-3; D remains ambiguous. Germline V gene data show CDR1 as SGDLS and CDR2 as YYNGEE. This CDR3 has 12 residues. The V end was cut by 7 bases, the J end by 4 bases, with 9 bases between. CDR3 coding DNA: TGTGCCAGCGGGGAGCCCGGAAACACCATATATTTT. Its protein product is CASGEPGNTIYF.

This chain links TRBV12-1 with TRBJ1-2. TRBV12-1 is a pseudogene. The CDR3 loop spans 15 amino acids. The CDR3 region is CASSSYPDSNYGYTF. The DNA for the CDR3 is TGTGCCAGCAGCTCTTACCCCGACTCTAACTATGGCTACACCTTC.

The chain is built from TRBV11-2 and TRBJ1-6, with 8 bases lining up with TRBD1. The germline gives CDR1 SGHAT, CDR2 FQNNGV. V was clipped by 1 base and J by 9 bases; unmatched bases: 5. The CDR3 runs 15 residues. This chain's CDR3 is CASSLVGTGGSPLHF. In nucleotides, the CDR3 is TGTGCCAGCAGCTTAGTAGGGACAGGAGGTTCACCCCTCCACTTT.

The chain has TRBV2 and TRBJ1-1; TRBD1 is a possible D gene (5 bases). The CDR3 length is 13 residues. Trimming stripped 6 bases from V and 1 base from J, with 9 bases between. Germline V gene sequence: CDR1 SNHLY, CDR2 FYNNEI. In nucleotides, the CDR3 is TGTGCCAGCAGGGGGCTAGGGAACACTGAAGCTTTCTTT. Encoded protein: CASRGLGNTEAFF.

The CDR3 DNA is TGTGCCAGCAGACCGGGACAATGGGAAAAACTGTTTTTT. Protein product: CASRPGQWEKLFF. The chain combines TRBV27 with TRBJ1-4; D possibly corresponds to TRBD1 (6 bases). The length of the CDR3 is 13 residues. Germline CDR1 and CDR2: MNHEY and SMNVEV (reference sequence). V shed 6 bases and J shed 8 bases, with 13 bases lying between them. Full variable domain (outside the CDR3, taken from reference TRBV27 and TRBJ1-4): EAQVTQNPRYLITVTGKKLTVTCSQNMNHEYMSWYRQDPGLGLRQIYYSMNVEVTDKGDVPEGYKVSRKEKRNFPLILESPSPNQTSLYFCASRPGQWEKLFFGSGTQLSVL.

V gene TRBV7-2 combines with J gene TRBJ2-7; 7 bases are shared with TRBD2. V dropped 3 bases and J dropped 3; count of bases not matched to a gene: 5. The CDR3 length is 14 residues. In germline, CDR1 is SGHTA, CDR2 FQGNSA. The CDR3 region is CASSLGTNFYEQYF. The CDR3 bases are TGTGCCAGCAGCTTGGGGACTAACTTCTACGAGCAGTACTTC.

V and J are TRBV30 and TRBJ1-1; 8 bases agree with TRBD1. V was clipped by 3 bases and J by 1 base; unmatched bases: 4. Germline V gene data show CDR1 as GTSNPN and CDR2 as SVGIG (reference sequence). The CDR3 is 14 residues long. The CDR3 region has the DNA TGTGCCTGGAGGGGCGGACAGGGGAACACTGAAGCTTTCTTT. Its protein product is CAWRGGQGNTEAFF. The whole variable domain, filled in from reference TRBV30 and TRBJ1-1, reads SQTIHQWPATLVQPVGSPLSLECTVEGTSNPNLYWYRQAAGRGLQLLFYSVGIGQISSEVPQNLSASRPQDRQFILSSKKLLLSDSGFYLCAWRGGQGNTEAFFGQGTRLTVV.

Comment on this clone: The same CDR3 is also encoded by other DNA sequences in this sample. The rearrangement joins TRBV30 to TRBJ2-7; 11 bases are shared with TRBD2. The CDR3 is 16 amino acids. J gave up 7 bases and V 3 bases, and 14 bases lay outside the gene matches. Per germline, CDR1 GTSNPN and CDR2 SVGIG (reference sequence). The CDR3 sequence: CAWSLSGGAPKVEQYF. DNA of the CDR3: TGTGCCTGGAGCCTTAGCGGGGGGGCGCCAAAGGTTGAGCAGTACTTC.

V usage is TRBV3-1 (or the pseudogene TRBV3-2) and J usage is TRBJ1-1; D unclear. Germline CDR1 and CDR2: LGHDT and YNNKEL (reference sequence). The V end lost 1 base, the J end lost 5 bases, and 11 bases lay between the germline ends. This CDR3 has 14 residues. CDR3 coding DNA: TGTGCCAGCAGCCAAGTTCGAGGGCGGACTGAAGCTTTCTTT. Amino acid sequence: CASSQVRGRTEAFF.

The CDR3 DNA sequence: TGTGCCAGCAGAGCGATCAGGGCAGAGACCCAGTACTTC. Amino acid sequence: CASRAIRAETQYF. V usage is TRBV2 and J usage is TRBJ2-5; a weak D match, TRBD1 (5 bases). The germline CDR1 and CDR2 sequences are SNHLY and FYNNEI. Between the trimmed V and J ends, which lost 6 bases and 4 bases, there was a span of 12 bases. The CDR3 runs to 13 residues.

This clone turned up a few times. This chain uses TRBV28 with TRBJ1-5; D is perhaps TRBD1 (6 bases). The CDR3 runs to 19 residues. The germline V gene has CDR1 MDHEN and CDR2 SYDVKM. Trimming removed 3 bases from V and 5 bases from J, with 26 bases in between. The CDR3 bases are TGTGCCAGCAGTTTTTATGGGCTGCGGGGGGCTGGTGGGTATCAGCCCCAGCATTTT. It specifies CASSFYGLRGAGGYQPQHF.